This is a list of T cell receptor beta chains from one sample in a study of T cells in tuberculosis. Some clones are missing from TCRdb's copy, which holds only in-frame ones; the method was immunoSEQ multiplex PCR. The data show about 40,000 clones, with approximately 94% seen just once and almost 4.5% held by the top ten. The sample consisted of PBMCs, taken at tuberculosis diagnosis. The origin of the receptors is an adult with tuberculosis. Both conserved end residues are part of each CDR3. D genes are given only for firm matches. Size tells how often a clone was seen (once, few, many) or the class of an expanded clone, and some rows leave it out.

v_gene: TRBV7-2
j_gene: TRBJ1-5
abundance: -
d_gene: TRBD1
CDR3nt: TGTGCCAGCAGCGCCCGGACAGGGTTGACCAGCAATCAGCCCCAGCATTTT
CDR3aa: CASSARTGLTSNQPQHF

v_gene: TRBV5-5
j_gene: TRBJ1-5
abundance: -
d_gene: TRBD1
CDR3nt: TGTGCCAGCAGCTTGGGGACAGGGGGCGTGAGCAATCAGCCCCAGCATTTT
CDR3aa: CASSLGTGGVSNQPQHF

v_gene: TRBV10-3
j_gene: TRBJ2-4
abundance: -
d_gene: -
CDR3nt: TGTGCCATCAGTGACCCCAGGGGAAGAAATAGCAAAAACATTCAGTACTTC
CDR3aa: CAISDPRGRNSKNIQYF

v_gene: TRBV10-3
j_gene: TRBJ2-3
abundance: -
d_gene: -
CDR3nt: TGTGCCATCAGGGGCTCGGATACGCAGTATTTT
CDR3aa: CAIRGSDTQYF

v_gene: TRBV21-1
j_gene: TRBJ2-3
abundance: -
d_gene: -
CDR3nt: TGTGCCAGCAGCAAACGATCGACAGCTAGCACAGATACGCAGTATTTT
CDR3aa: CASSKRSTASTDTQYF

v_gene: TRBV5-1
j_gene: TRBJ2-6
abundance: -
d_gene: -
CDR3nt: TGCGCCAGCAGCTTGGTAGCTTCCATAAGCTCTGGGGCCAACGTCCTGACTTTC
CDR3aa: CASSLVASISSGANVLTF

v_gene: TRBV27
j_gene: TRBJ2-2
abundance: -
d_gene: TRBD2
CDR3nt: TGTGCCAGCAGTCCGCGGGCCGGGACTAGCGGGGGCCCAATCACCGGGGAGCTGTTTTTT
CDR3aa: CASSPRAGTSGGPITGELFF

v_gene: TRBV7-2
j_gene: TRBJ1-1
abundance: -
d_gene: -
CDR3nt: TGTGCCAGCAGCTTAGCCAGACGACAGATGGCCCTGAACACTGAAGCTTTCTTT
CDR3aa: CASSLARRQMALNTEAFF

v_gene: TRBV5-6
j_gene: TRBJ2-7
abundance: -
d_gene: -
CDR3nt: TGTGCCAGCCGGAGAGCAAAGGAACTCTACGAGCAGTACTTC
CDR3aa: CASRRAKELYEQYF

v_gene: TRBV6-1
j_gene: TRBJ1-2
abundance: once
d_gene: TRBD1
CDR3nt: TGTGCCAGCAGTCCCCGGGACAGGGACGGCTACACCTTC
CDR3aa: CASSPRDRDGYTF

v_gene: TRBV14
j_gene: TRBJ1-5
abundance: -
d_gene: -
CDR3nt: TGTGCCAGCAGAAAAGCGGATAGCAATCAGCCCCAGCATTTT
CDR3aa: CASRKADSNQPQHF

v_gene: TRBV28
j_gene: TRBJ2-7
abundance: -
d_gene: TRBD2
CDR3nt: TGTGCCAGCAGCGTACCGGGACTAAACTCCCAGTACTTC
CDR3aa: CASSVPGLNSQYF

v_gene: TRBV7-2
j_gene: TRBJ2-7
abundance: -
d_gene: -
CDR3nt: TGTGCCAGCAGCAACAGACAGTCCTACGAGCAGTACTTC
CDR3aa: CASSNRQSYEQYF

v_gene: TRBV28
j_gene: TRBJ1-4
abundance: -
d_gene: -
CDR3nt: TGTGCCAGCAGCCCCGTGACTAATGAAAAACTGTTTTTT
CDR3aa: CASSPVTNEKLFF

v_gene: TRBV4-2
j_gene: TRBJ2-1
abundance: -
d_gene: TRBD1
CDR3nt: TGTGCCAGCAGCCAAGTTATAGTACAGGGGGCCCCCAGAGGTGAGCAGTTCTTC
CDR3aa: CASSQVIVQGAPRGEQFF

v_gene: TRBV11-2
j_gene: TRBJ1-5
abundance: -
d_gene: -
CDR3nt: TGTGCCAGCAGCTTATCTTTCGATCAGCCCCAGCATTTT
CDR3aa: CASSLSFDQPQHF

v_gene: TRBV6-5
j_gene: TRBJ2-6
abundance: -
d_gene: -
CDR3nt: TGTGCCAGCAGTTACGGTAACAGGGCTGGGGCCAACGTCCTGACTTTC
CDR3aa: CASSYGNRAGANVLTF

v_gene: TRBV28
j_gene: TRBJ2-7
abundance: -
d_gene: TRBD1
CDR3nt: TGTGCCAGCAGGGGACAGGGGGCTCACGAGCAGTACTTC
CDR3aa: CASRGQGAHEQYF

v_gene: TRBV4-3
j_gene: TRBJ2-4
abundance: few
d_gene: -
CDR3nt: TGCGCCAGCAGCCAAGATCAGGGAACAAACATTCAGTACTTC
CDR3aa: CASSQDQGTNIQYF

v_gene: TRBV4-1
j_gene: TRBJ2-3
abundance: -
d_gene: TRBD1
CDR3nt: TGCGCCAGCAGCCAAGGGACAGGGAGCACAGATACGCAGTATTTT
CDR3aa: CASSQGTGSTDTQYF